This T cell receptor (beta chain) was sequenced for a study of blood T cell repertoires in COVID-19. Turning to the study itself: T cells, B-cell-depleted T cells, or PBMCs supplied cDNA or gDNA.

The length of the CDR3 is 15 residues. Germline assignment: CDR1 MDHEN and CDR2 SYDVKM. The J segment lost 4 bases and the V segment lost 7 bases, leaving 11 bases of the junction unmatched. Source study methods: Quantification of nucleated cells was approximated via reference gene primer amplification. The table came from immunoSEQ multiplex PCR; TCRdb's copy has only in-frame clones and leaves some out. V and J calls and clone size are those listed in that table; D and trimming were worked out from the DNA. Of around 260,000 clones detected, around nine tenths appear once; the ten largest clones hold 10% to 13%. Patients in Seattle were enrolled during active infection, then followed longitudinally.

The receptor's source is a woman in her seventies with COVID-19, enrolled during active disease. The rearrangement uses TRBV28 and TRBJ2-7; 9 bases match TRBD1. Sample: peripheral blood. The CDR3: CASTLTGTGNYEQYF. The CDR3 DNA is TGTGCCAGCACCCTAACCGGGACAGGGAATTACGAGCAGTACTTC.